These 17 T cell receptor beta chains originate from one sample sequenced in a study of CD8+CD57+ T cells in acquired aplastic anemia. Both TCR beta VDJ combination and CDR3 sequence profiling were carried out. Genomic DNA was the template for this profiling. TCRdb re-called the reads through MiXCR, storing one row per CDR3 protein. The table shows about 150,000 distinct CDR3 sequences, with 48% occurring only once. All sequencing subjects had displayed CD8+CD57+ cell expansion on flow cytometry. Specimen: sorted CD4+, CD8+, or CD8+CD57+ T cells (not recorded which) from PBMCs. These receptor sequences come from a human donor with aplastic anemia.

This clonotype came up once. Since a much larger clone is just one base distant, this may be a read error. The chain recombines TRBV5-1 with TRBJ2-1, with TRBD2 identical over 7 bases. Trimming cost V 3 bases and J 6 bases; bases outside gene matches: 9. CDR1 SGHRS and CDR2 YFSETQ come from the germline V gene. The CDR3 loop spans 15 amino acids. This chain's CDR3 is CASSSGAGVSNEQFF. The CDR3 DNA follows: TGCGCCAGCAGCTCGGGCGCGGGAGTAAGCAATGAGCAGTTCTTC.

A word on this clonotype: As the CDR3 is not closed by the conserved phenylalanine or tryptophan, this likely results from a read error. J is TRBJ2-5 and V is TRBV20-1; 7 bases are shared with TRBD1. The germline gives CDR1 DFQATT, CDR2 SNEGSKA (reference sequence). V lost 4 bases, J lost 2 bases, and 7 bases stayed unmatched. The CDR3 totals 14 residues. The CDR3 region has the DNA TGCAGTGCTAATGTGGACAGGTCACAAGAGACCCAGTACCTC. As protein: CSANVDRSQETQYL.

This clonotype was recorded once. J is TRBJ2-1 and V is TRBV11-3; 7 bases fit TRBD2. V shed 4 bases and J 10 bases; nucleotides not matched to a gene: 7. The CDR3 length is 13 residues. Germline loops: CDR1 SGHNT, CDR2 YENEEA. The chain's CDR3 is CASSYLRGGEQFF. The DNA of the CDR3 is TGTGCCAGCAGCTACCTCCGCGGGGGAGAGCAGTTCTTC.

CDR3 residues: CASSLTGGSNTGELFF. In DNA, the CDR3 is TGTGCCAGCAGCTTAACTGGGGGTTCGAACACCGGGGAGCTGTTTTTT. The chain links TRBV7-3 to TRBJ2-2; D may match TRBD1 or TRBD2 (5 bases each). Germline V gives CDR1 SGHTA, CDR2 FQGTGA. This CDR3 has 16 residues. Trimming removed 0 bases from V and 0 bases from J, with 8 bases in between.

Note on this clonotype: This likely comes from a read error, as the CDR3 has no conserved phenylalanine or tryptophan at its end. The genes are TRBV9 and TRBJ2-7; D is uncertain. The CDR3 is 13 residues long. Trimming took off 0 bases at V and 7 bases at J, with 11 bases between the two ends. Germline values: CDR1 SGDLS, CDR2 YYNGEE. The CDR3 coding sequence is TGTGCCAGCAGCGTAGGCCACGATGTAGAGCAGTACCTC. Its protein is CASSVGHDVEQYL.

CDR3 bases: TGTGCCAGCAGCCGAACAGGAACCTACGAGCAGTACTTC. Residues: CASSRTGTYEQYF. This sequence joins TRBV25-1 and TRBJ2-7; a weak D match, TRBD1 (5 bases). The CDR3 spans 13 residues. V was shortened by 6 bases and J by 2 bases, with 11 bases between the two germline ends. Germline V gene sequence: CDR1 MGHDK, CDR2 SYGVNS.

This clonotype was counted many times. The rearrangement uses TRBV20-1 and TRBJ1-1, with D perhaps TRBD1 (6 bases). Trimming removed 3 bases at V and 0 bases at J, with 23 bases between. CDR1 and CDR2 from the germline V gene are DFQATT and SNEGSKA (reference sequence). The CDR3 extends over 18 amino acids. As DNA, the CDR3 is TGCAGTGCTAGCCCGCCAGATGTAAAGGGGGGCATGAACACTGAAGCTTTCTTT. Translated, it gives CSASPPDVKGGMNTEAFF.

This clonotype was counted ten times or more. The chain employs TRBV11-2 and TRBJ1-6; D call uncertain. The length of the CDR3 is 17 residues. The V and J ends lost 5 bases and 0 bases respectively, with 14 bases between them. The germline V gene encodes CDR1 SGHAT and CDR2 FQNNGV. The CDR3 sequence is CASSPAVGSSYNSPLHF. In nucleotides, the CDR3 is TGTGCCAGCAGCCCAGCCGTCGGGAGCTCCTATAATTCACCCCTCCACTTT.

This clonotype was detected many times. The genes are TRBV12-3 or TRBV12-4 and TRBJ2-1; D is unresolved. Trimming pared 3 bases from V and 6 bases from J, leaving 0 bases between. The CDR3 spans 10 residues. Here the CDR3 DNA reads TGTGCCAGCAGTTTCAATGAGCAGTTCTTC. Its translation: CASSFNEQFF.

To note about this clonotype: The junction differs from germline at one of its ends, possibly a read error. The V and J genes are TRBV24-1 and TRBJ2-1; possibly TRBD1 or TRBD2 for D (5 bases each). Germline V gene lookup returns CDR1 KGHDR and CDR2 SFDVKD. This CDR3 spans 16 amino acids. The CDR3 DNA reads TGTGCCAGCAGTTCTCCCGGGACCCGCGGGCACAATGAGCAGTTCTTC. Protein: CASSSPGTRGHNEQFF.

The table lists this clonotype with a count of one. The CDR3 DNA reads TGTGCCAGCAGTGCTTCGACAGGGTTGGAAGAGACCCAGTACTTC. It encodes CASSASTGLEETQYF. The chain combines TRBV2 with TRBJ2-5, with 7 bases lining up with TRBD1. Germline CDR1 and CDR2: SNHLY and FYNNEI. The junction had 8 bases not matched to a gene; V was cut back by 4 bases and J by 3 bases. CDR3 length equals 15 residues.

This chain joins TRBV9 and TRBJ1-1, with TRBD1 matching 7 bases. V trimming: 4 bases; J trimming: 7 bases; junction bases outside the gene matches: 7. CDR1 and CDR2 (germline): SGDLS, YYNGEE. The CDR3 has 13 amino acids. CDR3 sequence: CASSRGTAYEAFF. The CDR3 nucleotides read TGTGCCAGCAGCCGGGGGACAGCATATGAAGCTTTCTTT.

The chain has TRBV4-1 and TRBJ1-2; a possible D gene is TRBD1 (5 bases). Trimming stripped 4 bases from V and 3 bases from J, with 12 bases between. The germline V gene has CDR1 MGHRA and CDR2 YSYEKL. The CDR3 is made up of 14 amino acids. The CDR3 loop reads CASSPVREYYGYTF. CDR3 nucleotides: TGCGCCAGCAGCCCGGTCAGGGAGTACTATGGCTACACCTTC.

The chain recombines TRBV25-1 with TRBJ2-1, with D perhaps TRBD1 (5 bases). The CDR3 has 15 residues. Between the trimmed V and J ends, which lost 2 bases and 9 bases, there was a span of 17 bases. CDR1 is MGHDK, CDR2 SYGVNS, per germline. The CDR3 nucleotides read TGTGCCAGCAGTGAAGGTCCCAGCAGGGTGAGTGAGCAGTTCTTC. It specifies CASSEGPSRVSEQFF.

This clonotype was seen many times. The gene calls are TRBV19 and TRBJ2-2; possible D gene TRBD2, 6 bases. The CDR3 sequence is 15 residues long. The V end lost 3 bases, the J end lost 0 bases, and 8 bases lay between the germline ends. Germline CDR1 and CDR2: LNHDA and SQIVND (reference sequence). The CDR3 here is CASSMEGTNTGELFF. CDR3 in DNA: TGTGCCAGTAGTATGGAGGGGACGAACACCGGGGAGCTGTTTTTT.

This clonotype has more than one count but fewer than ten. The J gene is TRBJ2-1, the V gene TRBV9; D remains ambiguous. V was cut by 0 bases and J by 8 bases, with 6 bases left in between. The germline V gene encodes CDR1 SGDLS and CDR2 YYNGEE. The CDR3 contains 12 residues. The CDR3 sequence: CASSVGLDEQFF. CDR3 bases: TGTGCCAGCAGCGTAGGCCTAGATGAGCAGTTCTTC.

The count of this clonotype is one. V is TRBV2 and J is TRBJ2-7; either TRBD1 or TRBD2 may supply D (5 bases each). Germline V lookup: CDR1 SNHLY, CDR2 FYNNEI. This CDR3 is built from 12 residues. Trimming took off 10 bases at V and 7 bases at J, with 17 bases between the two ends. The CDR3 region has the DNA TGTGCCATCTCACGGGGCCCCCGGGAGCAGTACTTC. Its translation: CAISRGPREQYF.